This T cell receptor beta chain emerged from a study of T cell responses to AZD1222 COVID-19 vaccine. Findings and limits, study-wide: Close to half of all spike-specific TCRs reportedly target regions of the variants that are unmutated. Donors were largely white British and mainly female; clonal diversity was possibly underestimated. Scientists sampled the repertoires only once the peak T cell response had passed.

As to this clone: Its antigen is unknown.

The repertoire was sequenced with immunoSEQ multiplex PCR; TCRdb's copy has only in-frame clones and lacks some. The data contain some 140,000 clones, 84% of them singletons. The sequence derives from an adult in good health. Material: peripheral blood, obtained on day 0 of AZD1222 vaccination.

In DNA form, the CDR3 reads TGTGCCAGTAGTTTCGGACAGGGGGATAATTCACCCCTCCACTTT. This codes for CASSFGQGDNSPLHF. V usage is TRBV19 and J usage is TRBJ1-6; 10 bases map to TRBD1. CDR1 LNHDA and CDR2 SQIVND come from the germline V gene (reference sequence). This CDR3 spans 15 amino acids. The J segment lost 5 bases and the V segment lost 5 bases, leaving 3 bases of the junction unmatched. Variable domain in full (rest from reference TRBV19 and TRBJ1-6): DGGITQSPKYLFRKEGQNVTLSCEQNLNHDAMYWYRQDPGQGLRLIYYSQIVNDFQKGDIAEGYSVSREKKESFPLTVTSAQKNPTAFYLCASSFGQGDNSPLHFGNGTRLTVT.